This T cell receptor beta chain was sequenced for a study of T cell repertoires in cytomegalovirus infection. Across the whole study: Epitope selection comprised recently identified HLA-C-restricted CMV epitopes and well-studied HLA-B-restricted CMV epitopes. Notes on the study in general: The cumulative frequency of public TCR beta families identified carriers of CMV plus the relevant HLA. Ex vivo responses were dominated by HLA-C-restricted CMV-specific TCR beta clonotypes.

MiXCR, applied by TCRdb to the reads, yields one record per CDR3 protein. The sample lists around 770,000 distinct CDR3 sequences, about 27% occurring once. The CDR3 extends over 14 amino acids. Between the trimmed V and J ends, which lost 4 bases and 0 bases, there was a span of 9 bases. Germline V lookup: CDR1 LGHNA, CDR2 YSLEER. Only a few counts were recorded for this clonotype. What it binds is not known. This receptor was taken from a human donor in good health (CMV status not recorded). Some clones in this sample may be carry-over from other donors' samples. The sample consisted of cultured CD8+ T cells from PBMCs, taken from culture after CMV antigen stimulation. The chain joins TRBV4-3 to TRBJ1-1, with D unclear. This CDR3 is CASSPETVNTEAFF. The CDR3 nucleotides read TGCGCCAGCAGCCCAGAAACAGTGAACACTGAAGCTTTCTTT.